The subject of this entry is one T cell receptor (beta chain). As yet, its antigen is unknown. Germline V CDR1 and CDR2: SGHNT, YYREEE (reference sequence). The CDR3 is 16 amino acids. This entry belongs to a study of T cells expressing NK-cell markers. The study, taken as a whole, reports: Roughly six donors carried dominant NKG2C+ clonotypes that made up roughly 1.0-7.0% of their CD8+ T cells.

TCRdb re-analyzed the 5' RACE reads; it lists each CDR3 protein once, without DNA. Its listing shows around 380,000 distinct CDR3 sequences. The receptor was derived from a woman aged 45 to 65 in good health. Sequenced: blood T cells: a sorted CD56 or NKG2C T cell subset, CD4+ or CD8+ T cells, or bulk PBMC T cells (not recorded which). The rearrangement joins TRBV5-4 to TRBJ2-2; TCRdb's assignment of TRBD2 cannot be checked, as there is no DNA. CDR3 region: CASARVGTRYTGELFF.